The clone carrying this TCR beta chain was observed a handful of times. TCRdb analysed the RT-PCR reads with MiXCR anew, one entry per CDR3 protein. The sample consists of hundreds of thousands of distinct CDR3 sequences, around 13% of them appearing once. This CDR3 region has 16 residues. Germline V gene sequence: CDR1 SGHNT, CDR2 YYREEE (reference sequence). The ends were cut back, 4 bases at V and 7 bases at J, with 21 bases in the middle. This sample is part of a study of response to subunit inactivated influenza vaccine. This specimen consisted of PBMCs from blood, obtained around 15 days before vaccination. The sequence was collected from a man aged 50 to 59 who received an inactivated influenza vaccine. The rearrangement joins TRBV5-4 to TRBJ2-1; D is uncertain. In nucleotides, the CDR3 is TGTGCCAGCAGCCGCTATGCCGTCCCTAGTTCAAATGAGCAGTTCTTC. Its translation: CASSRYAVPSSNEQFF.